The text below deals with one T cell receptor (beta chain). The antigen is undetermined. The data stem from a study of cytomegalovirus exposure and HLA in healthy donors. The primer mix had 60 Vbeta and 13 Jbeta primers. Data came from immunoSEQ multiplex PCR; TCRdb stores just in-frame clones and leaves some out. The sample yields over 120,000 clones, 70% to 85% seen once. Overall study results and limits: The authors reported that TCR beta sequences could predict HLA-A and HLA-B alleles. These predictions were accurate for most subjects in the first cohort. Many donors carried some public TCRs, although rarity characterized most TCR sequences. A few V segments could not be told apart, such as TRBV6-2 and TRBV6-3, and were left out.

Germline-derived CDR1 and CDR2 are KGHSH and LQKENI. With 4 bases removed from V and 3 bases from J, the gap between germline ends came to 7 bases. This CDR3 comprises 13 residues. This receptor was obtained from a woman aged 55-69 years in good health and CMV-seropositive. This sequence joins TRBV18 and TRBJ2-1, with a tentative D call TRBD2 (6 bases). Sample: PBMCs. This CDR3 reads CASSRGDYNEQFF. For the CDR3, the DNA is TGTGCCAGCTCACGGGGGGACTACAATGAGCAGTTCTTC.